This entry concerns a single T cell receptor beta chain. The target antigen is unknown. The data stem from a study of CXCR3-negative and CXCR3-positive naive CD8 T cells. The authors made the TRB cDNA libraries by 5' RACE using UMI labels. TCRdb re-called the 5' RACE reads and catalogs CDR3 proteins one per entry, DNA excluded. The listing contains 6,000 to 8,500 distinct CDR3 sequences. General observations from the study: Researchers report CXCR3 expression partially decreased after cryopreservation, with fresh PBMCs used in most assays.

The V gene's germline CDR1 is SGHNT and CDR2 YYREEE (reference sequence). The length of the CDR3 is 12 residues. V and J are TRBV5-4 and TRBJ2-7. The material sequenced was naive CXCR3- CD8+ T cells from blood. Subset in this sample: CD45RO-CCR7+CD27+CD95- naive CD8+ T cells lacking CXCR3 (TNR3-). The TCR sequence derives from a human donor in good health. Some clones in this sample may be carry-over from other donors' samples. Here the CDR3 reads CASSIQCYEQYF. The full variable domain, rest sourced from reference TRBV5-4 and TRBJ2-7, is ETGVTQSPTHLIKTRGQQVTLRCSSQSGHNTVSWYQQALGQGPQFIFQYYREEENGRGNFPPRFSGLQFPNYSSELNVNALELDDSALYLCASSIQCYEQYFGPGTRLTVT.